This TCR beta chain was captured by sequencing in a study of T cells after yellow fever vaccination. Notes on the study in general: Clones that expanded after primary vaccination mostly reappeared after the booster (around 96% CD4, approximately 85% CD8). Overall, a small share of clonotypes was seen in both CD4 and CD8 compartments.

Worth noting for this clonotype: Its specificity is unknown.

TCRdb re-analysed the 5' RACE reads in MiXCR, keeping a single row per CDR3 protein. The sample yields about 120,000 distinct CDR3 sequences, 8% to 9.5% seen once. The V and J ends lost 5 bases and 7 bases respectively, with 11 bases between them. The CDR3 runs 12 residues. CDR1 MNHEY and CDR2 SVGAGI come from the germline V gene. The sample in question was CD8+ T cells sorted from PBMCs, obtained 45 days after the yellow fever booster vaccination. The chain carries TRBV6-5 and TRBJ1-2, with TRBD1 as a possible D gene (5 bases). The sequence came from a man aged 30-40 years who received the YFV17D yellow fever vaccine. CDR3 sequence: CASSPDSSGYTF. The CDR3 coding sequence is TGTGCCAGCAGTCCTGACAGTAGTGGCTACACCTTC.